The 11 T cell receptor beta chains in this list originate from one sample, sequenced in a study of CD4 and CD8 cells across lung adenocarcinoma regions. TCRdb used MiXCR to reprocess the PCR reads, holding one entry per CDR3 protein. This sample has about 19,000 distinct CDR3 sequences; 50% occur once, and the top ten carry around 34%. The source material was CD8+ T cells from the margin of a lung tumor. Every receptor here comes from a male donor with lung adenocarcinoma. The CD4 and CD8 labels of this study may be unreliable.

There are many counts of this clonotype. The CDR3 DNA sequence: TGTGCCAGCAGTGAGACTAGCGGGGGGCCAGATACGCAGTATTTT. Protein product: CASSETSGGPDTQYF. The chain couples TRBV6-1 to TRBJ2-3; 13 positions match TRBD2. The trim removed 3 bases at V and 4 bases at J, leaving 1 base unmatched. This CDR3 has 15 residues. CDR1 MNHNS and CDR2 SASEGT come from the germline V gene.

This clonotype was detected many times. V gene TRBV25-1 combines with J gene TRBJ2-1; TRBD1 agrees at 9 bases. The end of the DNA is better explained by TRBJ2-5, so the J call may be wrong. This CDR3 comprises 15 residues. Germline-derived CDR1 and CDR2 are MGHDK and SYGVNS. The CDR3 sequence: CASSEDRGTRETQYF. CDR3 DNA: TGTGCCAGCAGTGAGGACAGGGGAACGCGCGAGACCCAGTACTTC.

At least ten counts were recorded for this clonotype. This sequence joins TRBV12-3 or TRBV12-4 and TRBJ1-6; D is unresolved. The V end was cut by 7 bases, the J end by 4 bases, with 8 bases between. This CDR3 is 13 amino acids long. The CDR3 loop reads CASMAAYNSPLHF. The CDR3 DNA reads as TGTGCCAGCATGGCAGCATATAATTCACCCCTCCACTTT.

Points on this clonotype: Mismatch with germline at one junction end may stem from a read error. The rearrangement joins TRBV6-1 to TRBJ1-2; D not resolved. CDR1 MNHNS and CDR2 SASEGT come from the germline V gene. The CDR3 is 14 residues long. The CDR3 sequence: CASSEKGSNNDYSF. The DNA of the CDR3 is TGTGCCAGCAGTGAAAAGGGTAGTAACAATGACTACTCCTTT.

The chain combines TRBV27 with TRBJ1-2; the D is unclear. Trimming left V 5 bases short and J 6 bases short, with 19 bases between. Germline CDR1 is MNHEY and CDR2 is SMNVEV (reference sequence). The CDR3 totals 15 residues. The CDR3: CASSVRLGLWDGYTF. The CDR3 DNA follows: TGTGCCAGCAGTGTGAGGTTGGGGTTGTGGGATGGCTACACCTTC.

This chain links TRBV6-1 with TRBJ2-5; D not resolved. The better agreement between TRBJ2-7 and the DNA end casts doubt on the J call. The germline V gene encodes CDR1 MNHNS and CDR2 SASEGT. CDR3 size: 12 residues. The chain's CDR3 is CASRAHSHEQYF. The CDR3 bases are TGTGCCAGCCGAGCCCATAGCCACGAGCAGTACTTC.

In the case of this clonotype: Its ends do not fully match the called genes, so a read error is possible. This rearrangement joins TRBV6-1 to TRBJ2-3; 7 bases line up with TRBD1. Per the germline V gene, CDR1 is MNHNS and CDR2 is SASEGT. The CDR3 is made up of 14 amino acids. The CDR3 protein is CAGRGQRSKNTQYF. The CDR3, as DNA: TGTGCCGGCAGGGGACAGCGAAGCAAAAATACGCAGTATTTT.

This clonotype appeared a single time. This chain connects TRBV27 to TRBJ2-4, with a tentative D call TRBD2 (6 bases). The DNA end is more similar to TRBJ2-3, so the J call may be wrong. The CDR3 contains 15 residues. The V gene's germline CDR1 is MNHEY and CDR2 SMNVEV (reference sequence). For the CDR3, the DNA is TGTGCCAGCAAACCTAGCGTTGGAGCCAAATATACGCAGTATTTT. Amino acids: CASKPSVGAKYTQYF.

This clonotype was observed at least ten times. This rearrangement joins TRBV12-5 to TRBJ2-1, with D possibly TRBD2 on 5 matching bases. The CDR3 contains 13 residues. The V and J ends lost 7 bases and 3 bases respectively, with 10 bases between them. Per the germline V gene, CDR1 is LGHNT and CDR2 is FRNRAP. CDR3 DNA: TGTGCTAGTGCCAGGACTGGCTACAATGAGCAGTTCTTC. Encoded protein: CASARTGYNEQFF.

By proportion, this clonotype is medium-sized. This chain uses TRBV27 with TRBJ2-4; no firm D call. The length of the CDR3 is 14 residues. Trimming took off 6 bases at V and 0 bases at J, with 9 bases between the two ends. Germline V gives CDR1 MNHEY, CDR2 SMNVEV (reference sequence). In DNA form, the CDR3 reads TGTGCCAGCAGCCCGACATTAGCCAAAAACATTCAGTACTTC. This sequence encodes CASSPTLAKNIQYF.

This chain uses TRBV7-6 with TRBJ2-2, with unresolved D. Germline CDR1 reads SGHVS; CDR2 reads FNYEAQ. V shed 1 base and J shed 6 bases, with 9 bases lying between them. This CDR3 is 14 amino acids long. CDR3 residues: CASSLERSAGELFF. CDR3 nucleotide sequence: TGTGCCAGCAGCTTAGAGAGGAGCGCCGGGGAGCTGTTTTTT.